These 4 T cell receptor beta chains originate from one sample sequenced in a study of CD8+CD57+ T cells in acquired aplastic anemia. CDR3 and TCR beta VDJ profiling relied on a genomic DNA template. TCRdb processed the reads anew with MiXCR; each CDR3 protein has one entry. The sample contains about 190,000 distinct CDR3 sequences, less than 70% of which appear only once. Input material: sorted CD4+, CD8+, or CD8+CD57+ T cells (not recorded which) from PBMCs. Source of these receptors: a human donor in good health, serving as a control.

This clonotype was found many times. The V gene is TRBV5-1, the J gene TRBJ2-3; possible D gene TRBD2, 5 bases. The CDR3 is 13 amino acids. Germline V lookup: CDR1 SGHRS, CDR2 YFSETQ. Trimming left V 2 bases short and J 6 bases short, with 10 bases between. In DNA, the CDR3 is TGCGCCAGCAGCTTAGGGAGAAGGGATACGCAGTATTTT. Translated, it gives CASSLGRRDTQYF.

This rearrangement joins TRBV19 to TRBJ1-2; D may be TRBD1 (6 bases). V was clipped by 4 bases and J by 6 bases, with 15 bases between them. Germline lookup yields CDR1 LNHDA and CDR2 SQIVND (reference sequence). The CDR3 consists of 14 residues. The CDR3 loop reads CASSKQGRGHGYTF. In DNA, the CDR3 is TGTGCCAGTAGTAAGCAGGGGAGGGGCCATGGCTACACCTTC.

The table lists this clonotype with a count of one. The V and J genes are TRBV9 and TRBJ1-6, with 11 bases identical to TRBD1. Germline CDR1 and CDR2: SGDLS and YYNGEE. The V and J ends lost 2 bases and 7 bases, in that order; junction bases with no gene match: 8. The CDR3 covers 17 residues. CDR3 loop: CASSVGQGVRVNSPLHF. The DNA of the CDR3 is TGTGCCAGCAGCGTGGGACAGGGGGTGAGGGTAAATTCACCCCTCCACTTT.

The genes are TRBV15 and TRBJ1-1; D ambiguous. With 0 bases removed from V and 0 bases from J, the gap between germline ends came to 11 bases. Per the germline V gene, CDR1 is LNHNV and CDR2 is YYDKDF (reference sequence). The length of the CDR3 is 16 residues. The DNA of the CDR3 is TGTGCCACCAGCAGAGATCTCGTGGCACTGAACACTGAAGCTTTCTTT. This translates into CATSRDLVALNTEAFF.